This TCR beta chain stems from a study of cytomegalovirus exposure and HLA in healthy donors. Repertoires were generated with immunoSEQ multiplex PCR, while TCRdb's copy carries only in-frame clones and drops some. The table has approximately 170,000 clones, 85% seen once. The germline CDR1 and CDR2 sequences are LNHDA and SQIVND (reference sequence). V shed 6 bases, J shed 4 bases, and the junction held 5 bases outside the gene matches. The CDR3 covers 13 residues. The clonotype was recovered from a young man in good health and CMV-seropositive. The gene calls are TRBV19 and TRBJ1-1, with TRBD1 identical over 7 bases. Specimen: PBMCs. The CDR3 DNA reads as TGTGCCAGTAGCGCGACAGGGTCCACTGAAGCTTTCTTT. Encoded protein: CASSATGSTEAFF.